This T cell receptor beta chain was sequenced in a study of cytomegalovirus exposure and HLA in healthy donors. Across the whole study: Approximately 85 million unique TCRs from HLA-typed donors were held in an early release of data. Findings and limits, study-wide: Among the CMV-associated chains, three were confirmed in vitro as specific for CMV antigens. It was 160 or so TCR beta chains that were listed as cytomegalovirus-associated.

Concerning this clone itself: The antigen remains unidentified.

It was with 60 Vbeta and 13 Jbeta primers that the PCR ran. Only in-frame clones appear in the TCRdb table, and some are missing; sequencing was by immunoSEQ multiplex PCR. Of some 150,000 clones in the sample, about 85% were seen once. CDR1 and CDR2 from the germline V gene are SGDLS and YYNGEE. The CDR3 runs to 18 residues. Trimming removed 4 bases from V and 3 bases from J; junction bases left unmatched: 10. The sequence was collected from a human donor in good health. The chain employs TRBV9 and TRBJ1-4, with 12 bases fitting TRBD1. Source material: PBMCs. The CDR3 sequence is CASSSTGTGGMANEKLFF. The CDR3 DNA sequence: TGTGCCAGCAGCTCGACTGGGACAGGGGGCATGGCTAATGAAAAACTGTTTTTT.